This entry is about one T cell receptor beta chain. Its antigen is currently unknown. This entry comes from a study of CXCR3-negative and CXCR3-positive naive CD8 T cells. It was by 5' RACE with UMI labels that the TRB cDNA libraries were prepared. TCRdb reprocessed the 5' RACE reads and stores each CDR3 protein as one record, lacking DNA. Here the sample table reports approximately 60,000 distinct CDR3 sequences. General study results and limits: With CXCR3 expression partially decreased after cryopreservation, most assays relied on fresh PBMCs. Similar TRBV-TRBJ usage characterized naive CXCR3-negative and CXCR3-positive cells; memory cells differed.

The length of the CDR3 is 16 residues. Germline V CDR1 and CDR2: SGHTA, FQGNSA. This receptor was obtained from a human donor in good health. Some clones in this sample may be carry-over from other donors' samples. V usage is TRBV7-2 and J usage is TRBJ1-1; absent DNA, TCRdb's TRBD1 call cannot be checked. Material: memory CD8+ T cells from blood. CDR3 loop: CASSLTPGTENTEAFF.